The next 25 T cell receptor beta chains were all read from a single sample in a study of blood T cell repertoires in COVID-19. Measured with immunoSEQ multiplex PCR; TCRdb has only the in-frame clones, and not every one. Of 45,000 to 50,000 clones in the sample, less than 90% are singletons; the top ten hold around 9.8%. Specimen: peripheral blood. These receptors were collected from a human donor in a cohort sampled during active COVID-19.

By share, this clone counts as medium-sized. J is TRBJ1-1 and V is TRBV30; TRBD1 might be the D (6 bases). Trimming removed 7 bases from V and 7 bases from J, with 22 bases in between. The germline V gene encodes CDR1 GTSNPN and CDR2 SVGIG (reference sequence). There are 14 residues in the CDR3. The CDR3 sequence: CASSPGVGIDEAFF. The CDR3 region has the DNA TGTGCCTCATCTCCAGGGGTGGGGATCGATGAAGCTTTCTTT.

The chain carries TRBV27 and TRBJ1-1; TRBD1 matches at 12 bases. There are 14 residues in the CDR3. The V segment lost 5 bases and the J segment 5 bases; nucleotides outside the gene matches: 3. Germline CDR1 is MNHEY and CDR2 is SMNVEV (reference sequence). CDR3 nucleotide sequence: TGTGCCAGCAGTGGGGACAGGGGGCCAACTGAAGCTTTCTTT. Translating it yields CASSGDRGPTEAFF.

The rearrangement uses TRBV18 and TRBJ1-6; weak D call: TRBD1 (6 bases). V was shortened by 3 bases and J by 8 bases, with 14 bases between the two germline ends. This CDR3 is 15 amino acids long. From germline, CDR1 is KGHSH and CDR2 LQKENI. The CDR3 loop reads CASSPLGQTDSPLHF. The CDR3 nucleotides read TGTGCCAGCTCACCTTTAGGACAGACGGATTCACCCCTCCACTTT.

The V call is TRBV19, the J call TRBJ1-5; D unclear. V lost 10 bases and J lost 4, with 17 bases in between. Germline loops: CDR1 LNHDA, CDR2 SQIVND (reference sequence). The CDR3 covers 14 residues. Here the CDR3 reads CATLVAGSNQPQHF. The CDR3 nucleotides read TGTGCCACCCTCGTGGCGGGGAGTAATCAGCCCCAGCATTTT.

J is TRBJ2-7 and V is TRBV5-4, with 7 bases fitting TRBD1. The CDR3 sequence is 13 residues long. The V gene's germline CDR1 is SGHNT and CDR2 YYREEE (reference sequence). The ends lost 0 bases at V and 9 bases at J; junction bases unmatched: 6. DNA for the CDR3: TGTGCCAGCAGCTTGGAAGGGGGCCGAGCGCAGTACTTC. This codes for CASSLEGGRAQYF.

This chain links TRBV6-5 with TRBJ1-2, with TRBD1 as a possible D gene (6 bases). With 6 bases removed from V and 4 bases from J, the gap between germline ends came to 12 bases. This CDR3 is 13 amino acids long. Germline CDR1 and CDR2: MNHEY and SVGAGI. The CDR3 reads CASRFGQSYGYTF. The CDR3 nucleotides are TGTGCCAGCAGGTTCGGACAGAGCTATGGCTACACCTTC.

This rearrangement joins TRBV12-3 or TRBV12-4 to TRBJ2-5, with a tentative D call TRBD2 (6 bases). The V end was cut by 6 bases, the J end by 2 bases, with 10 bases between. The CDR3 is made up of 13 amino acids. The CDR3 region is CASSRRGQETQYF. CDR3 coding DNA: TGTGCCAGCAGCCGACGGGGGCAAGAGACCCAGTACTTC.

The chain has TRBV5-1 and TRBJ2-2, with D tentatively TRBD2 (5 bases). This CDR3 spans 16 amino acids. Trimming stripped 3 bases from V and 7 bases from J, with 19 bases between. Germline V CDR1 and CDR2: SGHRS, YFSETQ. CDR3 sequence (DNA): TGCGCCAGCAGCTCCTCTAGCTCGCCTCGGGGCGGGGAGCTGTTTTTT. Amino acids: CASSSSSSPRGGELFF.

CDR3 coding DNA: TGTGCCAGCAGTTACGCCCAGGGCTACACCTTC. This translates into CASSYAQGYTF. The chain uses TRBV6-6 and TRBJ1-2; D not resolved. The CDR3 is made up of 11 amino acids. The V gene lost 2 bases and the J gene lost 8 bases, with 6 bases spanning the gap. Per the germline V gene, CDR1 is MNHNY and CDR2 is SVGAGI (reference sequence).

V gene TRBV2 combines with J gene TRBJ2-7; D is perhaps TRBD2 (5 bases). Germline V lookup: CDR1 SNHLY, CDR2 FYNNEI. V was clipped by 11 bases and J by 3 bases, with 11 bases between them. This CDR3 has 11 residues. This CDR3 is CAGSDNYEQYF. The CDR3 DNA reads TGTGCCGGTAGCGACAACTACGAGCAGTACTTC. The whole variable domain, remainder taken from reference TRBV2 and TRBJ2-7, is EPEVTQTPSHQVTQMGQEVILRCVPISNHLYFYWYRQILGQKVEFLVSFYNNEISEKSEIFDDQFSVERPDGSNFTLKIRSTKLEDSAMYFCAGSDNYEQYFGPGTRLTVT.

The chain couples TRBV6-5 to TRBJ2-2, with 8 bases lining up with TRBD1. The CDR3 sequence is 13 residues long. The trim removed 5 bases at V and 6 bases at J, leaving 2 bases unmatched. Germline CDR1 is MNHEY and CDR2 is SVGAGI. CDR3 DNA: TGTGCCAGCAGTAGACAGGGGTCCGGGGAGCTGTTTTTT. The encoded protein is CASSRQGSGELFF.

This clone appeared once. The V call is TRBV6-1, the J call TRBJ2-7; 8 positions agree with TRBD2. CDR1 and CDR2 (germline): MNHNS, SASEGT. V lost 0 bases to trimming and J lost 1 base; unmatched junction nucleotides: 5. There are 16 residues in the CDR3. The CDR3 sequence: CASSEAPASGSYEQYF. In DNA, the CDR3 is TGTGCCAGCAGTGAAGCCCCGGCTAGCGGGTCCTACGAGCAGTACTTC.

The V call is TRBV6-4, the J call TRBJ2-2; no clear D gene. The CDR3 loop spans 16 amino acids. The V gene's germline CDR1 is MRHNA and CDR2 SNTAGT. V lost 3 bases and J 3 bases, leaving 14 bases between the germline ends. The CDR3 loop reads CASSDSPSVDTGELFF. CDR3 sequence (DNA): TGTGCCAGCAGTGATAGTCCCTCGGTGGACACCGGGGAGCTGTTTTTT.

The chain has TRBV9 and TRBJ2-2, with 12 bases lining up with TRBD2. Unmatched junction bases numbered 10, after V lost 0 bases and J lost 4 bases. The CDR3 is 19 amino acids. Germline V lookup: CDR1 SGDLS, CDR2 YYNGEE. As DNA, the CDR3 is TGTGCCAGCAGCGTAGCTCGGCTAGCGGGGGGGCCGGGCACCGGGGAGCTGTTTTTT. Translation: CASSVARLAGGPGTGELFF.

The count of this clone is one. This rearrangement joins TRBV5-8 to TRBJ1-1; 9 nucleotides agree with TRBD1. CDR1 and CDR2 (germline): SGHTS, YDEGEE. The CDR3 covers 15 residues. The junction had 4 bases not matched to a gene; V was cut back by 4 bases and J by 0 bases. The CDR3 DNA follows: TGTGCCAGCAGCAGGACAGGGGACATGAACACTGAAGCTTTCTTT. Its translation: CASSRTGDMNTEAFF.

The chain carries TRBV7-9 and TRBJ2-1, with 8 bases fitting TRBD2. J was trimmed by 7 bases and V by 0 bases; bases with no gene match: 8. The CDR3 totals 16 residues. Germline CDR1 is SEHNR and CDR2 is FQNEAQ (reference sequence). This CDR3 is CASSLARGLALNEQFF. In DNA form, the CDR3 reads TGTGCCAGCAGCTTAGCGAGAGGACTAGCTTTAAATGAGCAGTTCTTC.

V usage is TRBV5-6 and J usage is TRBJ2-2, with D perhaps matching TRBD1 (6 bases). Germline loops: CDR1 SGHDT, CDR2 YYEEEE. This CDR3 is 15 amino acids long. Between the trimmed V and J ends, which lost 2 bases and 1 base, there was a span of 9 bases. The CDR3 spells CASSFPTGNTGELFF. The CDR3 region has the DNA TGTGCCAGCAGCTTCCCGACAGGGAACACCGGGGAGCTGTTTTTT.

The chain couples TRBV7-9 to TRBJ2-3, with 11 bases aligning to TRBD2. The CDR3 extends over 17 amino acids. With V trimmed by 2 bases and J by 2 bases, 6 bases remained unmatched. Looked up from germline, CDR1 is SEHNR and CDR2 is FQNEAQ (reference sequence). The CDR3 spells CASSLTSGGPNTDTQYF. The DNA for the CDR3 is TGTGCCAGCAGCTTAACTAGCGGGGGCCCTAACACAGATACGCAGTATTTT.

This chain links TRBV2 with TRBJ1-1; the D gene is possibly TRBD1 (5 bases). This CDR3 spans 16 amino acids. The V end lost 2 bases, the J end lost 6 bases, and 19 bases lay between the germline ends. Per germline, CDR1 SNHLY and CDR2 FYNNEI. CDR3 loop: CASSEYRGEGSSEAFF. Here the CDR3 DNA reads TGTGCCAGCAGTGAATACCGGGGGGAAGGTAGTTCTGAAGCTTTCTTT. Complete variable domain (other parts from reference TRBV2 and TRBJ1-1): EPEVTQTPSHQVTQMGQEVILRCVPISNHLYFYWYRQILGQKVEFLVSFYNNEISEKSEIFDDQFSVERPDGSNFTLKIRSTKLEDSAMYFCASSEYRGEGSSEAFFGQGTRLTVV.

In nucleotides, the CDR3 is TGCGCCAGCAGCCAAGGGTCAGGACAGGACTACGAGCAGTACTTC. This sequence encodes CASSQGSGQDYEQYF. The V call is TRBV4-1, the J call TRBJ2-7, with TRBD1 matching 7 bases. Germline V gene data show CDR1 as MGHRA and CDR2 as YSYEKL. This CDR3 contains 15 residues. The V gene end was trimmed by 1 base and the J gene end by 3 bases; junction bases not matched to a gene: 6.

The rearrangement links TRBV4-1 to TRBJ2-5; D is perhaps TRBD2 (6 bases). The CDR3 is 16 amino acids. Looked up from germline, CDR1 is MGHRA and CDR2 is YSYEKL. The V end lost 1 base, the J end lost 0 bases, and 12 bases lay between the germline ends. Here the CDR3 DNA reads TGCGCCAGCAGCCAAGCCGGGACTGTGTACCAAGAGACCCAGTACTTC. Residues: CASSQAGTVYQETQYF.

This chain uses TRBV11-1 with TRBJ2-7, with 7 bases identical to TRBD1. J was trimmed by 5 bases and V by 5 bases; bases with no gene match: 9. The CDR3 spans 14 residues. Per germline, CDR1 SGHAT and CDR2 FQDESV (reference sequence). Written as DNA, the CDR3 is TGTGCCAGCAGCAACACAGGGGATTGGGACGAGCAGTACTTC. Protein: CASSNTGDWDEQYF.

The V and J genes are TRBV5-4 and TRBJ2-3; 9 bases agree with TRBD2. The junction had 6 bases not matched to a gene; V was cut back by 10 bases and J by 0 bases. Germline V gene data show CDR1 as SGHNT and CDR2 as YYREEE (reference sequence). CDR3 length: 14 amino acids. The CDR3, as DNA: TGTGCCCACGGGGCGGGGGGGAGCACAGATACGCAGTATTTT. As protein: CAHGAGGSTDTQYF.

The chain recombines TRBV12-5 with TRBJ1-5; D possibly corresponds to TRBD1 (5 bases). Germline-derived CDR1 and CDR2 are LGHNT and FRNRAP. The CDR3 spans 15 residues. The germline V and J ends were trimmed by 6 bases and 1 base, with 13 bases remaining between them. The CDR3 spells CASGGTGRSNQPQHF. The CDR3 DNA reads TGTGCTAGTGGGGGAACAGGACGGAGCAATCAGCCCCAGCATTTT.

The genes are TRBV6-5 and TRBJ2-5; 11 nucleotides line up with TRBD1. CDR1 and CDR2 from the germline V gene are MNHEY and SVGAGI. The V segment lost 10 bases and the J segment 5 bases; nucleotides outside the gene matches: 6. This CDR3 region has 13 residues. In DNA form, the CDR3 reads TGTGCCAATGGACAGGGGGCGTTGGAGACCCAGTACTTC. This encodes CANGQGALETQYF.